The source of this T cell receptor beta chain is a study of T cells in tumors after PD-1 blockade. On the study more broadly: Tumor samples yielded about 22-fold more depth than single-cell TCR sequencing.

Regarding the study as a whole: Blood contained about 40% of the tumor's TCR clonotypes. Two pre-treatment samples showed no clonal replacement between them.

The CDR3 contains 14 residues. CDR1 SGHVS and CDR2 FQNEAQ come from the germline V gene. V was pared by 6 bases and J by 7 bases, with 7 bases of the junction left unmatched. Some clones are missing from TCRdb's copy, which holds only in-frame ones; the method was immunoSEQ multiplex PCR. This table holds about 10,000 clones, approximately 70% found once. Note on this clone: Antigen: not known.

The V gene is TRBV7-8, the J gene TRBJ1-4, with TRBD1 matching 8 bases. Sample: tumor tissue, taken after anti-PD-1 treatment. This clonotype was obtained from a human donor with basal cell carcinoma. CDR3 protein: CASREQGDGEKLFF. CDR3 DNA sequence: TGTGCCAGCAGGGAACAGGGGGATGGTGAAAAACTGTTTTTT.